The present T cell receptor (beta chain) was sequenced within a study of a mutant IDH1 vaccine in newly diagnosed glioma. On the study more broadly: Patients under treatment included about 60% males and 37.5% females and had a mean age of 40.4 years. Most had both radiotherapy and temozolomide beforehand; others had only one.

Overall study results and limits: Of the patients, 80% to 95% had vaccine-induced immune responses.

Clones were sequenced by immunoSEQ multiplex PCR, and TCRdb holds only the in-frame ones, with some missing. The sample contains about 44,000 clones, 80% to 95% of which appear only once. The time point denotes: week 23, last vaccination. Doses of 300 ug of mutant IDH1 20-mer peptide were given with topical imiquimod. The CDR3 runs to 16 residues. The germline V gene has CDR1 SGHTA and CDR2 FQGNSA. V shed 4 bases and J shed 5 bases, with 21 bases lying between them. A word on this clone: Its antigen remains unidentified.

The sample consisted of PBMCs, taken from a glioma patient whose treatment included an IDH1 peptide vaccine. The chain uses TRBV7-2 and TRBJ2-7, with D possibly being TRBD2 (5 bases). This receptor was obtained from a man between 50 and 59 years old with glioma. The CDR3 DNA follows: TGTGCCAGCAGCTCTAGTGGAGGTACCCCCCCTCACGAGCAGTACTTC. Translating gives CASSSSGGTPPHEQYF.